Below, 19 T cell receptor beta chains from the same sample are listed, as sequenced in a study of blood T cell repertoires in COVID-19. Sequenced by immunoSEQ multiplex PCR; TCRdb stores in-frame clones only, minus some. The sample has 150,000 to 200,000 clones, approximately 88% seen once. Sequencing was carried out using peripheral blood. The receptors derive from a woman aged 35 to 49 with COVID-19, enrolled during active disease.

This rearrangement joins TRBV12-3 or TRBV12-4 to TRBJ1-2, with D tentatively TRBD1 (5 bases). The CDR3 contains 13 residues. With 9 bases removed from V and 4 bases from J, the gap between germline ends came to 15 bases. In DNA, the CDR3 is TGTGCCAGTTTAGGGGTATCCGTCTATGGCTACACCTTC. As protein: CASLGVSVYGYTF.

V usage is TRBV6-6 and J usage is TRBJ2-2; 10 bases map to TRBD2. Germline CDR1 MNHNY, CDR2 SVGAGI (reference sequence). With V trimmed by 5 bases and J by 8 bases, 14 bases remained unmatched. This CDR3 is built from 17 residues. The DNA for the CDR3 is TGTGCCAGCAGTCCAAAGCTAGCGGGAGATACGAGGGGGGAGCTGTTTTTT. Protein sequence: CASSPKLAGDTRGELFF.

V and J are TRBV6-5 and TRBJ1-2; TRBD1 agrees at 9 bases. V was pared by 5 bases and J by 2 bases, with 3 bases of the junction left unmatched. This CDR3 is built from 14 residues. Germline values: CDR1 MNHEY, CDR2 SVGAGI. The CDR3 sequence: CASSPGQGNYGYTF. For the CDR3, the DNA is TGTGCCAGCAGTCCTGGACAGGGGAACTATGGCTACACCTTC.

This clone was detected a few times. The chain combines TRBV7-3 with TRBJ1-2; possible D gene TRBD1, 6 bases. The V gene's germline CDR1 is SGHTA and CDR2 FQGTGA. CDR3 length: 14 amino acids. The germline V and J ends were trimmed by 3 bases and 4 bases, with 12 bases remaining between them. Written as DNA, the CDR3 is TGTGCCAGCAGCTTCTCCCAGGGGACCTATGGCTACACCTTC. Protein: CASSFSQGTYGYTF.

This chain connects TRBV27 to TRBJ2-1; tentative D call: TRBD2 (5 bases). From germline, CDR1 is MNHEY and CDR2 SMNVEV (reference sequence). V lost 1 base and J lost 10, with 11 bases in between. This CDR3 comprises 13 residues. CDR3: CASSLWLAPEQFF. CDR3 coding DNA: TGTGCCAGCAGTTTATGGCTAGCCCCGGAGCAGTTCTTC.

The count of this clone is one. The chain combines TRBV4-2 with TRBJ1-6; TRBD1 matches 7 bases. Unmatched junction bases numbered 7, after V lost 2 bases and J lost 9 bases. Per germline, CDR1 LGHNA and CDR2 YNFKEQ. There are 15 residues in the CDR3. The CDR3 region has the DNA TGTGCCAGCAGCCAATACACAGGGGTAGGTTCACCCCTCCACTTT. Translating gives CASSQYTGVGSPLHF.

The genes are TRBV3-1 (or the pseudogene TRBV3-2) and TRBJ1-1, with D hard to call. The V gene lost 4 bases and the J gene lost 3 bases, with 9 bases spanning the gap. This CDR3 is built from 13 residues. Germline V gene sequence: CDR1 LGHDT, CDR2 YNNKEL (reference sequence). This CDR3 reads CASSLPGYTEAFF. The CDR3 region has the DNA TGTGCCAGCAGCCTTCCGGGTTACACTGAAGCTTTCTTT.

V gene TRBV19 combines with J gene TRBJ1-1; D may be TRBD1 (6 bases). Trimming stripped 0 bases from V and 0 bases from J, with 14 bases between. Looked up from germline, CDR1 is LNHDA and CDR2 is SQIVND (reference sequence). This CDR3 is 17 amino acids long. The CDR3 reads CASSIDLWDKLNTEAFF. CDR3 DNA: TGTGCCAGTAGTATAGATCTATGGGACAAGCTGAACACTGAAGCTTTCTTT.

This clone was counted a few times. The chain joins TRBV6-4 to TRBJ2-3; 9 positions match TRBD1. V lost 2 bases, J lost 6 bases, and 6 bases stayed unmatched. This CDR3 has 15 amino acids. The germline CDR1 and CDR2 sequences are MRHNA and SNTAGT. The CDR3 DNA reads as TGTGCCAGCAGTGACCAAGGGGGGACAGGGGATACGCAGTATTTT. Amino acids: CASSDQGGTGDTQYF.

This clone was detected only once. V usage is TRBV6-2 or TRBV6-3 and J usage is TRBJ1-2, with 10 bases that match TRBD1. In germline, CDR1 is MNHEY, CDR2 SVGEGT. V shed 0 bases and J 2 bases; nucleotides not matched to a gene: 0. This CDR3 has 15 residues. DNA of the CDR3: TGTGCCAGCAGTTACTCGGGACAGGGGAACTATGGCTACACCTTC. Amino acids: CASSYSGQGNYGYTF.

This chain connects TRBV6-5 to TRBJ2-7; 8 bases fit TRBD2. Germline CDR1 MNHEY, CDR2 SVGAGI. V shed 6 bases, J shed 5 bases, and the junction held 6 bases outside the gene matches. The CDR3 loop spans 13 amino acids. CDR3 residues: CASRAGGAHEQYF. The CDR3 DNA reads TGTGCCAGCAGGGCGGGAGGAGCCCACGAGCAGTACTTC.

The J gene is TRBJ2-7, the V gene TRBV19, with 11 bases matching TRBD2. CDR1 is LNHDA and CDR2 is SQIVND in the germline V gene (reference sequence). This CDR3 spans 16 amino acids. Trimming took 5 bases from V and 1 from J; bases not matched to a gene: 7. The CDR3 bases are TGTGCCAGTAGTTCCCTTCTAGCGGGAGGTTCCTACGAGCAGTACTTC. Amino acid sequence: CASSSLLAGGSYEQYF.

The V call is TRBV9, the J call TRBJ1-1; 7 positions match TRBD1. The V gene end was trimmed by 2 bases and the J gene end by 5 bases; junction bases not matched to a gene: 9. In germline, CDR1 is SGDLS, CDR2 YYNGEE. CDR3 length: 15 amino acids. This CDR3 is CASSVPSGGKTEAFF. CDR3 bases: TGTGCCAGCAGCGTCCCTTCAGGGGGTAAGACTGAAGCTTTCTTT.

V is TRBV28 and J is TRBJ1-2; 9 nucleotides agree with TRBD1. CDR3 length: 13 residues. Germline CDR1 and CDR2: MDHEN and SYDVKM. V gave up 3 bases and J gave up 8 bases; unmatched junction bases: 4. In nucleotides, the CDR3 is TGTGCCAGCAGTTTTTGGACAGGGGAGGGCTACACCTTC. This sequence encodes CASSFWTGEGYTF.

This clone was seen only a few times. The chain employs TRBV19 and TRBJ2-7; D gene ambiguous. This CDR3 comprises 13 residues. Between the trimmed V and J ends, which lost 3 bases and 5 bases, there was a span of 11 bases. CDR1 LNHDA and CDR2 SQIVND come from the germline V gene (reference sequence). The CDR3 DNA reads as TGTGCCAGTAGTATGACAAGAAAGGACGAGCAGTACTTC. It yields the protein CASSMTRKDEQYF.

The rearrangement joins TRBV2 to TRBJ1-2; D ambiguous. V was trimmed by 7 bases and J by 5 bases, leaving 17 bases between them. Germline V CDR1 and CDR2: SNHLY, FYNNEI. The CDR3 totals 14 residues. CDR3 amino acids: CASNPYGGEYGYTF. Written as DNA, the CDR3 is TGTGCCAGCAACCCTTACGGTGGGGAGTATGGCTACACCTTC. Variable domain in full (rest from reference TRBV2 and TRBJ1-2): EPEVTQTPSHQVTQMGQEVILRCVPISNHLYFYWYRQILGQKVEFLVSFYNNEISEKSEIFDDQFSVERPDGSNFTLKIRSTKLEDSAMYFCASNPYGGEYGYTFGSGTRLTVV.

This sequence joins TRBV28 and TRBJ2-1, with TRBD2 matching 11 bases. CDR1 and CDR2 (germline): MDHEN, SYDVKM. The ends lost 3 bases at V and 7 bases at J; junction bases unmatched: 11. The CDR3 runs to 17 residues. Written as DNA, the CDR3 is TGTGCCAGCAGTTTCACTGGACTAGCGGGCTATAGGAATGAGCAGTTCTTC. Its protein product is CASSFTGLAGYRNEQFF.

This clone has only a few counts. This chain uses TRBV6-5 with TRBJ1-2; tentative D call: TRBD1 (5 bases). With 4 bases removed from V and 4 bases from J, the gap between germline ends came to 13 bases. This CDR3 comprises 14 residues. CDR1 and CDR2 from the germline V gene are MNHEY and SVGAGI. As DNA, the CDR3 is TGTGCCAGCAGTTCTCGGGGGGTGATCTATGGCTACACCTTC. The encoded protein is CASSSRGVIYGYTF.

This chain connects TRBV6-1 to TRBJ2-1, with 15 bases fitting TRBD2. The CDR3 sequence is 17 residues long. The trim removed 4 bases at V and 8 bases at J, leaving 9 bases unmatched. The germline V gene has CDR1 MNHNS and CDR2 SASEGT. CDR3 sequence: CASSVRTSGGASDEQFF. CDR3 DNA: TGTGCCAGCAGTGTCCGGACTAGCGGGGGGGCCTCGGATGAGCAGTTCTTC.